Each of the 23 T cell receptor beta chains below was sequenced from the same sample in a study of OX40 agonist ivuxolimab in advanced cancers. Produced via immunoSEQ multiplex PCR; TCRdb's table is partial and in-frame only. The top ten clones hold roughly 2.6% of a sample with roughly 62,000 clones, 70% to 85% of them seen once. This material consisted of CD4+ or CD8+ T cells sorted from blood, taken in a trial of the OX40 agonist ivuxolimab. All receptors derive from an adult with an advanced solid tumor such as melanoma, head and neck, liver or kidney cancer.

In the case of this clone: Other DNA variants within this sample encode the same CDR3. This chain joins TRBV6-5 and TRBJ2-5, with D possibly being TRBD2 (6 bases). Deletions cut 5 bases from V and 9 bases from J, with 19 bases between. This CDR3 is 14 amino acids long. CDR1 MNHEY and CDR2 SVGAGI come from the germline V gene. The CDR3 region is CASSTPDRRRAQYF. CDR3 DNA sequence: TGTGCCAGCAGTACGCCCGACCGGCGGAGGGCCCAGTACTTC.

In this sample, this clone turned up once. V is TRBV5-1 and J is TRBJ2-3; D not resolved. V was shortened by 0 bases and J by 0 bases, with 14 bases between the two germline ends. This CDR3 region has 17 residues. The germline gives CDR1 SGHRS, CDR2 YFSETQ. Here the CDR3 DNA reads TGCGCCAGCAGCTTGGGTCAGACCTCGTCTAGCACAGATACGCAGTATTTT. As protein: CASSLGQTSSSTDTQYF.

This clone occurred once. The gene calls are TRBV13 and TRBJ2-2; the D call may be TRBD1 or TRBD2 (6 bases each). The germline gives CDR1 PRHDT, CDR2 FYEKMQ (reference sequence). This CDR3 is 14 amino acids long. The germline V and J ends were trimmed by 5 bases and 7 bases, with 14 bases remaining between them. CDR3 sequence (DNA): TGTGCCAGCAGCGAGTTCAGGGGACTCGGGGAGCTGTTTTTT. This encodes CASSEFRGLGELFF.

The chain carries TRBV19 and TRBJ2-3; TRBD2 is a possible D gene (7 bases). CDR3 length equals 13 residues. Trimming cost V 7 bases and J 0 bases, with 8 bases left between them. The V gene's germline CDR1 is LNHDA and CDR2 SQIVND (reference sequence). CDR3 sequence: CASTGGSTDTQYF. For the CDR3, the DNA is TGTGCCAGTACGGGGGGCAGCACAGATACGCAGTATTTT.

V usage is TRBV7-6 and J usage is TRBJ2-3; 7 bases fit TRBD1. The germline gives CDR1 SGHVS, CDR2 FNYEAQ. This CDR3 region has 16 residues. J was trimmed by 2 bases and V by 5 bases; bases with no gene match: 10. The CDR3 DNA reads TGTGCCAGCAGCCAGTCGGGACAGCCTTACACAGATACGCAGTATTTT. Residues: CASSQSGQPYTDTQYF.

The chain combines TRBV29-1 with TRBJ1-1; TRBD1 matches 7 bases. CDR1 and CDR2 (germline): SQVTM, ANQGSEA. V dropped 7 bases and J dropped 1; count of bases not matched to a gene: 9. CDR3 size: 14 residues. For the CDR3, the DNA is TGCAGCGCTAACCGGGACAGCGGGAACACTGAAGCTTTCTTT. Encoded protein: CSANRDSGNTEAFF.

This sequence joins TRBV12-5 and TRBJ1-2, with a weak D call TRBD1 (5 bases). Per germline, CDR1 LGHNT and CDR2 FRNRAP. The CDR3 runs to 14 residues. V lost 4 bases to trimming and J lost 8 bases, with 17 bases between them. The CDR3 coding sequence is TGTGCTAGTGGTTCCCGGGACGGCCTTGGAGGCTACACCTTC. This sequence encodes CASGSRDGLGGYTF. The full variable domain, its missing parts supplied by reference TRBV12-5 and TRBJ1-2, is DARVTQTPRHKVTEMGQEVTMRCQPILGHNTVFWYRQTMMQGLELLAYFRNRAPLDDSGMPKDRFSAEMPDATLATLKIQPSEPRDSAVYFCASGSRDGLGGYTFGSGTRLTVV.

The V and J genes are TRBV6-5 and TRBJ1-3, with TRBD1 matching 7 bases. V was clipped by 5 bases and J by 0 bases; unmatched bases: 4. Looked up from germline, CDR1 is MNHEY and CDR2 is SVGAGI. The CDR3 loop spans 15 amino acids. The CDR3 DNA is TGTGCCAGCAGTGGGACAGCGAGCTCTGGAAACACCATATATTTT. This encodes CASSGTASSGNTIYF.

This chain links TRBV5-6 with TRBJ2-4; D is possibly TRBD1 or TRBD2 (5 bases each). Germline CDR1 is SGHDT and CDR2 is YYEEEE. This CDR3 is built from 14 residues. The V gene lost 0 bases and the J gene lost 6 bases, with 10 bases spanning the gap. The CDR3 DNA reads TGTGCCAGCAGCTTGGATTTGAGGGGAAACATTCAGTACTTC. Amino acids: CASSLDLRGNIQYF.

The chain couples TRBV7-2 to TRBJ2-5; D is perhaps TRBD2 (6 bases). V was pared by 1 base and J by 5 bases, with 11 bases between. The CDR3 sequence is 14 residues long. The V gene's germline CDR1 is SGHTA and CDR2 FQGNSA. The CDR3 DNA reads as TGTGCCAGCAGCTTAGTACGGCGGGACGAGACCCAGTACTTC. It encodes CASSLVRRDETQYF.

The V and J genes are TRBV6-6 and TRBJ2-7, with D unclear. Germline V CDR1 and CDR2: MNHNY, SVGAGI (reference sequence). CDR3 length equals 15 residues. V gave up 0 bases and J gave up 3 bases, with 12 bases separating them. This chain's CDR3 is CASSYSTGRYYEQYF. Here the CDR3 DNA reads TGTGCCAGCAGTTACTCCACGGGCCGCTACTACGAGCAGTACTTC.

The chain employs TRBV6-6 and TRBJ1-1, with a possible D match to TRBD1 (5 bases). Germline CDR1 and CDR2: MNHNY and SVGAGI (reference sequence). V was pared by 7 bases and J by 3 bases, with 15 bases between. This CDR3 comprises 14 residues. CDR3 DNA sequence: TGTGCCAGCATCGGGGCTGGTTGGGACACTGAAGCTTTCTTT. As protein: CASIGAGWDTEAFF.

The genes are TRBV4-1 and TRBJ2-1; D is unclear. Trimming took 4 bases from V and 3 from J, leaving 10 bases between them. The CDR3 is made up of 14 amino acids. The germline gives CDR1 MGHRA, CDR2 YSYEKL. This CDR3 is CASSLRTDYNEQFF. DNA of the CDR3: TGCGCCAGCAGCCTAAGGACGGACTACAATGAGCAGTTCTTC.

The chain joins TRBV7-2 to TRBJ2-3; weak D call: TRBD2 (5 bases). Deletions cut 2 bases from V and 0 bases from J, with 12 bases between. The CDR3 totals 16 residues. CDR1 and CDR2 from the germline V gene are SGHTA and FQGNSA. CDR3 in amino acids: CASSLLTLASTDTQYF. Here the CDR3 DNA reads TGTGCCAGCAGCTTACTTACCCTAGCTAGCACAGATACGCAGTATTTT.

The rearrangement links TRBV2 to TRBJ1-2; D is perhaps TRBD1 (5 bases). The CDR3 runs to 13 residues. CDR1 and CDR2 (germline): SNHLY, FYNNEI. With 7 bases removed from V and 4 bases from J, the gap between germline ends came to 13 bases. CDR3 amino acids: CASTQPGRYGYTF. Here the CDR3 DNA reads TGTGCCAGCACTCAACCGGGACGCTATGGCTACACCTTC.

The chain links TRBV19 to TRBJ2-7; tentatively, D is TRBD1 (5 bases). The length of the CDR3 is 13 residues. Germline CDR1 and CDR2: LNHDA and SQIVND (reference sequence). The V end was cut by 10 bases, the J end by 4 bases, with 17 bases between. The CDR3 sequence: CATQPTGSYEQYF. As DNA, the CDR3 is TGTGCCACTCAACCCACAGGTAGTTACGAGCAGTACTTC.

This chain joins TRBV28 and TRBJ2-7; 9 positions agree with TRBD2. The CDR3 is 14 residues long. Germline lookup yields CDR1 MDHEN and CDR2 SYDVKM. V lost 6 bases and J lost 3; bases outside the gene matches: 6. The CDR3 sequence: CASSPSGKIYEQYF. In nucleotides, the CDR3 is TGTGCCAGCAGCCCTAGCGGGAAGATCTACGAGCAGTACTTC.

This chain uses TRBV5-1 with TRBJ2-3, with D unresolved. The CDR3 totals 12 residues. V gave up 4 bases and J gave up 0 bases, with 3 bases separating them. The V gene's germline CDR1 is SGHRS and CDR2 YFSETQ. CDR3 in amino acids: CASSQSTDTQYF. CDR3 in DNA: TGCGCCAGCAGCCAGAGCACAGATACGCAGTATTTT.

This chain joins TRBV6-5 and TRBJ1-1, with D unresolved. Trimming took 6 bases from V and 3 from J, leaving 8 bases between them. Germline loops: CDR1 MNHEY, CDR2 SVGAGI. The CDR3 consists of 12 residues. CDR3 sequence: CASRVGYTEAFF. As DNA, the CDR3 is TGTGCCAGCAGAGTGGGTTACACTGAAGCTTTCTTT.

The chain employs TRBV5-6 and TRBJ2-4; TRBD1 matches 7 bases. CDR3 length: 16 amino acids. The germline V gene encodes CDR1 SGHDT and CDR2 YYEEEE. Losses at the gene ends were 7 bases for V and 0 bases for J; bases not matched to a gene: 10. This CDR3 is CASREGALLAKNIQYF. As DNA, the CDR3 is TGTGCCAGCCGAGAGGGGGCCCTCCTAGCCAAAAACATTCAGTACTTC.

The V gene is TRBV19, the J gene TRBJ1-5; D unclear. CDR3 length: 14 amino acids. Germline loops: CDR1 LNHDA, CDR2 SQIVND (reference sequence). Trimming cost V 6 bases and J 0 bases, with 9 bases left between them. The CDR3 DNA reads as TGTGCCAGTAGAACAACAGCTAGCAATCAGCCCCAGCATTTT. This codes for CASRTTASNQPQHF.

This chain connects TRBV5-1 to TRBJ2-2, with a tentative D call TRBD1 (6 bases). The CDR3 has 16 amino acids. Germline V gives CDR1 SGHRS, CDR2 YFSETQ. Between the trimmed V and J ends, which lost 4 bases and 4 bases, there was a span of 17 bases. CDR3 in DNA: TGCGCCAGCAGCGGAATAAACAGGGCGGGCACCGGGGAGCTGTTTTTT. It encodes CASSGINRAGTGELFF. The full variable domain, its missing parts supplied by reference TRBV5-1 and TRBJ2-2, is KAGVTQTPRYLIKTRGQQVTLSCSPISGHRSVSWYQQTPGQGLQFLFEYFSETQRNKGNFPGRFSGRQFSNSRSEMNVSTLELGDSALYLCASSGINRAGTGELFFGEGSRLTVL.

V usage is TRBV7-2 and J usage is TRBJ1-1, with unresolved D. The CDR3 length is 13 residues. The germline V gene encodes CDR1 SGHTA and CDR2 FQGNSA. V was trimmed by 2 bases and J by 7 bases, leaving 11 bases between them. CDR3 sequence reads: CASSLRQEGEAFF. Written as DNA, the CDR3 is TGTGCCAGCAGCTTACGGCAGGAAGGTGAAGCTTTCTTT.